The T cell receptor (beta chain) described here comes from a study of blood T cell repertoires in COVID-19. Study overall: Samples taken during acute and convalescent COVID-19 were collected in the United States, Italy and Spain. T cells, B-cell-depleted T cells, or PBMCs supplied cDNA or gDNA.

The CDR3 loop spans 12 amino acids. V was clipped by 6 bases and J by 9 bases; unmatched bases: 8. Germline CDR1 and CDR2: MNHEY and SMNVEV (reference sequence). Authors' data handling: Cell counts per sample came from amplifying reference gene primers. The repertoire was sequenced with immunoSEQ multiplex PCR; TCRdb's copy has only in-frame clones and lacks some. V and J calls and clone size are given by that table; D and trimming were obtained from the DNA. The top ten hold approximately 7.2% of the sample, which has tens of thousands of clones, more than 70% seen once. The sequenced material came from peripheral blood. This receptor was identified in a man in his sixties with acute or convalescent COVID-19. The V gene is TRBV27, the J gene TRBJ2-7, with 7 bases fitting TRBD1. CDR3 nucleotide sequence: TGTGCCAGCAGGGGGACAGCCGGCGGGCAGTACTTC. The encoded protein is CASRGTAGGQYF.